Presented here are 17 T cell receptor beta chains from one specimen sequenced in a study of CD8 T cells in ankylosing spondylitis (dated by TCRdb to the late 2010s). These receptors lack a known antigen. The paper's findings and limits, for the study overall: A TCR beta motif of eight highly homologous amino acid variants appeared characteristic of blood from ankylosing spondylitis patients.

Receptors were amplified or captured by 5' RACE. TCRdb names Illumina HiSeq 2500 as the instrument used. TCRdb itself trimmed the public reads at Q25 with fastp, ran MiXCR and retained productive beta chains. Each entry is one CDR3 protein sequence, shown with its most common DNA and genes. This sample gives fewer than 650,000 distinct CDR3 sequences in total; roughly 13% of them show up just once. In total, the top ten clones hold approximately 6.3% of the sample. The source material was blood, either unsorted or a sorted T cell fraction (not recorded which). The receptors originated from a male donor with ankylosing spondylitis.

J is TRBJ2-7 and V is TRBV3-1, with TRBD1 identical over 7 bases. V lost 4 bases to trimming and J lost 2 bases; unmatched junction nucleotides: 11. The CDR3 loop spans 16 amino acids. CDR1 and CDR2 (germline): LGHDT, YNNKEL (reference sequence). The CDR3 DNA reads TGTGCCAGCAGCCCGATTCGGGACAGCGGAACCTACGAGCAGTACTTC. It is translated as CASSPIRDSGTYEQYF.

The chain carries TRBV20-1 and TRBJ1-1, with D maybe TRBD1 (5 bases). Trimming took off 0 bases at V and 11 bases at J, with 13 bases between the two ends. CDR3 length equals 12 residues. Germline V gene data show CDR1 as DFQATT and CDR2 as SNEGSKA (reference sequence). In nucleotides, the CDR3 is TGCAGTGCTAGAGAAGTCATCAGGGACGCTTTCTTT. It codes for CSAREVIRDAFF.

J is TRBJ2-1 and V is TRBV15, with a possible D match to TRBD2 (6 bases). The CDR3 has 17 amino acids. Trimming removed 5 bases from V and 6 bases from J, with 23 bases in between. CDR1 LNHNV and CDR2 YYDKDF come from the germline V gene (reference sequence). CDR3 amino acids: CATSSTALGGEGNEQFF. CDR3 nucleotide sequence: TGTGCCACCAGCTCAACAGCACTCGGGGGAGAAGGCAATGAGCAGTTCTTC.

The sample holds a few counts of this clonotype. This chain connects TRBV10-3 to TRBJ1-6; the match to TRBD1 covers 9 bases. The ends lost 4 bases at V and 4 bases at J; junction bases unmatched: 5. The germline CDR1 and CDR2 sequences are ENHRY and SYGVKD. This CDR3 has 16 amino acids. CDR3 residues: CAISGTGADYNSPLHF. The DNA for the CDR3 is TGTGCCATCAGTGGGACAGGGGCCGATTATAATTCACCCCTCCACTTT.

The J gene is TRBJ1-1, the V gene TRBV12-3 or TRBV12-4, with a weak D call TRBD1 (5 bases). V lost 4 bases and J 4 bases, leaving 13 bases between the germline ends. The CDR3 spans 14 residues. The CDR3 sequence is CASSSSGRTTEAFF. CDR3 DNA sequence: TGTGCCAGCAGTTCATCAGGGCGAACCACTGAAGCTTTCTTT.

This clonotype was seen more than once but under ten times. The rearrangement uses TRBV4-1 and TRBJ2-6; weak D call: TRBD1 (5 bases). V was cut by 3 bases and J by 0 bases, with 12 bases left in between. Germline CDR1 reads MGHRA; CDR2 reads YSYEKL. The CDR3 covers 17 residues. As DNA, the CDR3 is TGCGCCAGCAGCCAGGGTATAGACAGCTCTGGGGCCAACGTCCTGACTTTC. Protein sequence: CASSQGIDSSGANVLTF.

CDR3 protein: CASSYGGKGTEAFF. For the CDR3, the DNA is TGTGCCAGCAGTTACGGGGGGAAAGGCACTGAAGCTTTCTTT. The genes are TRBV6-5 and TRBJ1-1; maybe TRBD1 (5 bases). The V and J ends lost 2 bases and 4 bases respectively, with 11 bases between them. Germline-derived CDR1 and CDR2 are MNHEY and SVGAGI. The CDR3 runs to 14 residues.

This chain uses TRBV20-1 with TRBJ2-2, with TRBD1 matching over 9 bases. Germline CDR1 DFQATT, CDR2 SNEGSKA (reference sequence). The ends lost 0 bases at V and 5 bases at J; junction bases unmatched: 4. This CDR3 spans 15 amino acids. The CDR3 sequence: CSAREQGAGTGELFF. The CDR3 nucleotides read TGCAGTGCTAGAGAACAGGGGGCTGGTACCGGGGAGCTGTTTTTT.

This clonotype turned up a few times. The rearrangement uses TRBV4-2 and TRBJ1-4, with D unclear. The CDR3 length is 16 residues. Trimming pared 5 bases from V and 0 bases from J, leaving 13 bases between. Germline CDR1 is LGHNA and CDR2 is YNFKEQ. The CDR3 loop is CASSSSARATNEKLFF. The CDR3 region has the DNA TGTGCCAGCAGCTCTTCCGCACGTGCAACTAATGAAAAACTGTTTTTT.

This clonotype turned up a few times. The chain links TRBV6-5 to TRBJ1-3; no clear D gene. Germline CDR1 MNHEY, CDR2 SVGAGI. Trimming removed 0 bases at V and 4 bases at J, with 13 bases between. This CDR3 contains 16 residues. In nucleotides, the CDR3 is TGTGCCAGCAGTTACTCGCGGGTATCCTCGGGAAACACCATATATTTT. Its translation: CASSYSRVSSGNTIYF.

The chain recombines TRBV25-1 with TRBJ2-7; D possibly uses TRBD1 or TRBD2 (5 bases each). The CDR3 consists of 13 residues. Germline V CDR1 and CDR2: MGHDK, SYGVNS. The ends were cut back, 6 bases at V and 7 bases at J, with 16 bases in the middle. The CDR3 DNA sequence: TGTGCCAGCAGCGAGGGGTTAGATAAGGAGCAGTACGTC. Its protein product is CASSEGLDKEQYV.

Here the CDR3 DNA reads TGTGCCAGCAGCGTACGACAGGGAGTTTTTACTGAAGCTTTCTTT. As protein: CASSVRQGVFTEAFF. The chain joins TRBV7-9 to TRBJ1-1; 7 bases align to TRBD1. This CDR3 is 15 amino acids long. J lost 5 bases, V lost 5 bases, and 11 bases had no gene match. Germline V gives CDR1 SEHNR, CDR2 FQNEAQ (reference sequence).

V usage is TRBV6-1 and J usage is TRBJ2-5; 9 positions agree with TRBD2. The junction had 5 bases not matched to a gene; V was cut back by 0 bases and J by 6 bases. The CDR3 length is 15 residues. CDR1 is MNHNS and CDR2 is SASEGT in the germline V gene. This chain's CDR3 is CASSEARLAGKTQYF. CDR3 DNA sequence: TGTGCCAGCAGTGAAGCGAGGCTAGCGGGGAAGACCCAGTACTTC.

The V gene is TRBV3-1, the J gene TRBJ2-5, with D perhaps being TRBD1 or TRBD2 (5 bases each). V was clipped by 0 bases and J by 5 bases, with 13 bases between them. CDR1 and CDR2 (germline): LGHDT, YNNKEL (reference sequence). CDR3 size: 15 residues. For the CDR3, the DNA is TGTGCCAGCAGCCAAGATTGGGACCCGGGTGAGACCCAGTACTTC. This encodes CASSQDWDPGETQYF.

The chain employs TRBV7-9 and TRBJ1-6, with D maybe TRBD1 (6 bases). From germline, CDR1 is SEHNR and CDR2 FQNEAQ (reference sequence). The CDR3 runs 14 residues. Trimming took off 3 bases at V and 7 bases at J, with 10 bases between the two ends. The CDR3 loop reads CASSLDSRNSPLHF. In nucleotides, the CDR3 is TGTGCCAGCAGCTTGGACAGCCGAAATTCACCCCTCCACTTT.

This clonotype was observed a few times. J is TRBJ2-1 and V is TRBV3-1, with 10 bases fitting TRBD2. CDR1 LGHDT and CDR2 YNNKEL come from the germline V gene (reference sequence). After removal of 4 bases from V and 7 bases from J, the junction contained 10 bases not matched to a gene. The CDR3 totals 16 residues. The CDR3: CASSLLAGGGGNEQFF. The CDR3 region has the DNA TGTGCCAGCAGCCTCTTAGCGGGAGGAGGAGGGAATGAGCAGTTCTTC.

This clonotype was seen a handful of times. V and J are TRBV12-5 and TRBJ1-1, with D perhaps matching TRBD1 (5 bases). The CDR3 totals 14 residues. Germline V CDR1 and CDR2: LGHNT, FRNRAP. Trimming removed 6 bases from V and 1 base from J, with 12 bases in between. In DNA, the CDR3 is TGTGCTAGTGGCGAAGGGGTCGGGAACACTGAAGCTTTCTTT. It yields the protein CASGEGVGNTEAFF. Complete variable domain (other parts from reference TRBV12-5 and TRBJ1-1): DARVTQTPRHKVTEMGQEVTMRCQPILGHNTVFWYRQTMMQGLELLAYFRNRAPLDDSGMPKDRFSAEMPDATLATLKIQPSEPRDSAVYFCASGEGVGNTEAFFGQGTRLTVV.